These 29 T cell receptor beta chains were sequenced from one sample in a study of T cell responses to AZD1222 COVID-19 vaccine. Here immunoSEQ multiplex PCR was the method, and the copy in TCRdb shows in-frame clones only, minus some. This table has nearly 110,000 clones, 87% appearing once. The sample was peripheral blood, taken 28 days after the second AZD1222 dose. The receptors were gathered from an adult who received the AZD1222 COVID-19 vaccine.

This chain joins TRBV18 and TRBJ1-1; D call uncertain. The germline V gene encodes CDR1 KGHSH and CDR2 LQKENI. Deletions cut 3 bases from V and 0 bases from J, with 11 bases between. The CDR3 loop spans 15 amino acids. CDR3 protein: CASSPVRGLNTEAFF. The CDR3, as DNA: TGTGCCAGCTCACCGGTCAGAGGACTGAACACTGAAGCTTTCTTT.

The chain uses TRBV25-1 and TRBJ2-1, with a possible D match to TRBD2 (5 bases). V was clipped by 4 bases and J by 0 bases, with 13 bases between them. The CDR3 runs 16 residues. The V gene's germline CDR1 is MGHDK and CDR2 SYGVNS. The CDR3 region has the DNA TGTGCCAGCAGTGCCACGAGGGCGAGCTCCTACAATGAGCAGTTCTTC. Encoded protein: CASSATRASSYNEQFF.

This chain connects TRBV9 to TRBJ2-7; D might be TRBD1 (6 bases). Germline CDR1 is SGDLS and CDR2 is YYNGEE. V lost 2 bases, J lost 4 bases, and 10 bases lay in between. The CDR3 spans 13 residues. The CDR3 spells CASSVVGGYEQYF. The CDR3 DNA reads TGTGCCAGCAGCGTCGTAGGGGGTTACGAGCAGTACTTC.

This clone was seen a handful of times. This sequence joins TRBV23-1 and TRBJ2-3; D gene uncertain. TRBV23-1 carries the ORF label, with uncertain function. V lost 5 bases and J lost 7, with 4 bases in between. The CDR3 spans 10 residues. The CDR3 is CASSFNTQYF. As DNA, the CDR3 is TGCGCCAGCAGTTTCAATACGCAGTATTTT.

CDR3 DNA: TGTGCCAGCAGTGTTCCGGCCGGTGGCTACACCTTC. Translation: CASSVPAGGYTF. The chain combines TRBV25-1 with TRBJ1-2, with D uncertain. From germline, CDR1 is MGHDK and CDR2 SYGVNS. V was clipped by 4 bases and J by 7 bases, with 10 bases between them. The CDR3 is 12 amino acids.

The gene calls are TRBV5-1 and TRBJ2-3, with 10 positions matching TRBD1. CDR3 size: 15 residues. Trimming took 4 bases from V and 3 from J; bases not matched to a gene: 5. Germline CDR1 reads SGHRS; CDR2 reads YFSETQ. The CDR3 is CASSPRGQGTDTQYF. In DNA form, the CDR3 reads TGCGCCAGCAGCCCCCGGGGACAGGGGACAGATACGCAGTATTTT. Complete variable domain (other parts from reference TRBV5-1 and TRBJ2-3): KAGVTQTPRYLIKTRGQQVTLSCSPISGHRSVSWYQQTPGQGLQFLFEYFSETQRNKGNFPGRFSGRQFSNSRSEMNVSTLELGDSALYLCASSPRGQGTDTQYFGPGTRLTVL.

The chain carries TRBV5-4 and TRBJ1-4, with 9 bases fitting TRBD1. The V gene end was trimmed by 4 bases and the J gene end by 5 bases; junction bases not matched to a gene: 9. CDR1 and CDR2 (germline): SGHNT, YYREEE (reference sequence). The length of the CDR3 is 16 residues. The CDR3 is CASSPGAGTGNEKLFF. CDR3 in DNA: TGTGCCAGCAGCCCCGGCGCCGGGACAGGGAATGAAAAACTGTTTTTT.

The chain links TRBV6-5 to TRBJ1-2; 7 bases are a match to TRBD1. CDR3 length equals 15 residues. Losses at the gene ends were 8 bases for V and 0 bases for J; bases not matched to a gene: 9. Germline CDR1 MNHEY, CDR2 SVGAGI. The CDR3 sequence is CASATGTVPNYGYTF. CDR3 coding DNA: TGTGCCAGCGCAACCGGGACAGTCCCTAACTATGGCTACACCTTC.

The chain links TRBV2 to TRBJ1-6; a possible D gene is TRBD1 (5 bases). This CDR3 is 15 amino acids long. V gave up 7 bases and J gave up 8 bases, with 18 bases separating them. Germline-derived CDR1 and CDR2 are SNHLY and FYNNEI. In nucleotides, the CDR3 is TGTGCCAGCAAGGGGCTGCGGGACGCCTATTCACCCCTCCACTTT. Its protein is CASKGLRDAYSPLHF.

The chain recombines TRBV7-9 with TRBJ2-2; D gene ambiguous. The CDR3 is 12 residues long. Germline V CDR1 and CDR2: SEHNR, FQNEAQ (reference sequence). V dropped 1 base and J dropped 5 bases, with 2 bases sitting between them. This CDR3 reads CASSLVTGELFF. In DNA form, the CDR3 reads TGTGCCAGCAGCTTAGTGACCGGGGAGCTGTTTTTT.

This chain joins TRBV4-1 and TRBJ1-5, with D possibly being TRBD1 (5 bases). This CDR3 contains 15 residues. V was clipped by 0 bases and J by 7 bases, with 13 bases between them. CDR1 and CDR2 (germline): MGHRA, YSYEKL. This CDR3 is CASSQDQDTRQPQHF. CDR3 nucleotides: TGCGCCAGCAGCCAAGATCAGGACACTCGGCAGCCCCAGCATTTT.

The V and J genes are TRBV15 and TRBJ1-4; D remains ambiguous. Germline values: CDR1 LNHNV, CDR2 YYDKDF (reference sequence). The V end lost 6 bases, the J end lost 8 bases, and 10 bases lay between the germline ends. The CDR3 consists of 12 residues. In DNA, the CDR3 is TGTGCCACCAGTCTGGTGGCGGAAAAACTGTTTTTT. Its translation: CATSLVAEKLFF. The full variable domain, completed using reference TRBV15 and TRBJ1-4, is DAMVIQNPRYQVTQFGKPVTLSCSQTLNHNVMYWYQQKSSQAPKLLFHYYDKDFNNEADTPDNFQSRRPNTSFCFLDIRSPGLGDTAMYLCATSLVAEKLFFGSGTQLSVL.

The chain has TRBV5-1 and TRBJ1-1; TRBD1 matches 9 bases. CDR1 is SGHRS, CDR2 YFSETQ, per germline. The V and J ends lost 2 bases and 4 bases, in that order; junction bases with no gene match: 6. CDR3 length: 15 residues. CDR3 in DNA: TGCGCCAGCAGCTTTAGGGACAGGGTTGCCACTGAAGCTTTCTTT. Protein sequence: CASSFRDRVATEAFF.

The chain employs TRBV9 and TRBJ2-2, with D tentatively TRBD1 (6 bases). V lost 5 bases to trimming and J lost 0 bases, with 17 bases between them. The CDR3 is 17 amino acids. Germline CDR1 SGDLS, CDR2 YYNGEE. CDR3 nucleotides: TGTGCCAGCAGAGACTCGGGACAAGCTTCGAACACCGGGGAGCTGTTTTTT. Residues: CASRDSGQASNTGELFF.

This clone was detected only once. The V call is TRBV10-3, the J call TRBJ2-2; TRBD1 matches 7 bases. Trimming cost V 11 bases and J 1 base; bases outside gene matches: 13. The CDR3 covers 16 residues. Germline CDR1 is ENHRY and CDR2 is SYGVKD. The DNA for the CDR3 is TGTGCCTACAAAGAAGGGGGCCAACAGAACACCGGGGAGCTGTTTTTT. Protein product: CAYKEGGQQNTGELFF.

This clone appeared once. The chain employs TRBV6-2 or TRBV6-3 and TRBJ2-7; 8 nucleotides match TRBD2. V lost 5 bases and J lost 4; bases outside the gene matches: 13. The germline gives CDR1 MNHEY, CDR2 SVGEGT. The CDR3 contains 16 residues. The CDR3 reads CASSTLAVMKLYEQYF. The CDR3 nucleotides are TGTGCCAGCAGTACACTAGCGGTTATGAAGCTATACGAGCAGTACTTC.

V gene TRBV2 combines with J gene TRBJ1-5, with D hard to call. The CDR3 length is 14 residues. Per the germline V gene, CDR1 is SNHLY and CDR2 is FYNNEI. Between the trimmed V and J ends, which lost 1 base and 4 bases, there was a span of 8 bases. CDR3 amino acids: CASSEVQGNQPQHF. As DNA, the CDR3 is TGTGCCAGCAGTGAAGTACAAGGAAATCAGCCCCAGCATTTT.

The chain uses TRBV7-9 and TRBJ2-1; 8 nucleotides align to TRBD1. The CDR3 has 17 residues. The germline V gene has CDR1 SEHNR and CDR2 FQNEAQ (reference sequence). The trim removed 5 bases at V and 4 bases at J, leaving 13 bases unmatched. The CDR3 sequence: CASSPYLRQGRYNEQFF. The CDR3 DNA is TGTGCCAGCAGCCCCTACCTCCGACAGGGGAGATACAATGAGCAGTTCTTC.

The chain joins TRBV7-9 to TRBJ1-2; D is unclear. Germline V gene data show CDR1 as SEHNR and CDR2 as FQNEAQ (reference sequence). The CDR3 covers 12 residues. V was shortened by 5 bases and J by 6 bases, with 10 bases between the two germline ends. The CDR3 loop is CASSRSIDGYTF. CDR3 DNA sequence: TGTGCCAGCAGCCGTTCTATAGATGGCTACACCTTC.

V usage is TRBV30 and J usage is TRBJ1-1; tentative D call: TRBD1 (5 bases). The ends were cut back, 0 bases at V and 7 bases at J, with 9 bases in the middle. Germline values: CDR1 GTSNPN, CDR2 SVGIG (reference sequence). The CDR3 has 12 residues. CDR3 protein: CAWSVAGIEAFF. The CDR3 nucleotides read TGTGCCTGGAGTGTGGCAGGGATTGAAGCTTTCTTT.

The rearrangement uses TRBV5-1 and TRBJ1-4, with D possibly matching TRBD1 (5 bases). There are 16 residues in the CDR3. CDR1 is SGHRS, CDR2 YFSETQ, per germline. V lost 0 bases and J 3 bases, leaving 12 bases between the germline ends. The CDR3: CASSLDRGAANEKLFF. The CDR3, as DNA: TGCGCCAGCAGCTTGGACAGAGGGGCAGCTAATGAAAAACTGTTTTTT.

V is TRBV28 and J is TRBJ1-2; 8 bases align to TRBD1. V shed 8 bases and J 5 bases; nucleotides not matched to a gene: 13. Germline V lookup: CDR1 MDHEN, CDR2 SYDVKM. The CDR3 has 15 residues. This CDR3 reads CASFPGQGRGYGYTF. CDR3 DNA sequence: TGTGCCAGCTTCCCTGGACAGGGACGAGGATATGGCTACACCTTC.

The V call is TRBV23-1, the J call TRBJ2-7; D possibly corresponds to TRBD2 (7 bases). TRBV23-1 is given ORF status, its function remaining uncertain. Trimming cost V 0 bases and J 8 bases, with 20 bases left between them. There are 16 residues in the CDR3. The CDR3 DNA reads TGCGCCAGCAGTCAATCGGCGGGGGCTGTCTCGGCCAAGCAGTACTTC. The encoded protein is CASSQSAGAVSAKQYF.

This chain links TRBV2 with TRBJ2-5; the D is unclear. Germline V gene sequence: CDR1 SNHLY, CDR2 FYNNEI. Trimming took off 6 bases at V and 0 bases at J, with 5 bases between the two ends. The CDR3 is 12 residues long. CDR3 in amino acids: CASSDHQETQYF. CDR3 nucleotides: TGTGCCAGCAGCGACCACCAAGAGACCCAGTACTTC.

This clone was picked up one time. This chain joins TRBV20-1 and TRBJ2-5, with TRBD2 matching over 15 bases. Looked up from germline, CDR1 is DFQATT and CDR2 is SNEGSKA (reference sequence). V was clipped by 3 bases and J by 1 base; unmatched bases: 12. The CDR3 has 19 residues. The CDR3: CSASTPAGLAGGSQETQYF. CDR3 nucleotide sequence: TGCAGTGCTAGTACCCCGGCGGGACTAGCGGGGGGCTCCCAAGAGACCCAGTACTTC.

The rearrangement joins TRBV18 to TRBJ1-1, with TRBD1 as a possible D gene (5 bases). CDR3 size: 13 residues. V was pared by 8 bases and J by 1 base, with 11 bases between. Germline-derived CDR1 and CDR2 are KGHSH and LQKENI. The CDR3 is CASRGDQNTEAFF. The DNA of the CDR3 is TGTGCCAGCCGAGGGGACCAGAACACTGAAGCTTTCTTT.

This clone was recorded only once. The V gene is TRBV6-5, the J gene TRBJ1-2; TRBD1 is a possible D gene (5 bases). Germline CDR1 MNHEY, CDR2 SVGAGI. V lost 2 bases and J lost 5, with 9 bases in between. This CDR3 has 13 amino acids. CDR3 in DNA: TGTGCCAGCAGTTACCCCCGGGGGTATGGCTACACCTTC. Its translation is CASSYPRGYGYTF.

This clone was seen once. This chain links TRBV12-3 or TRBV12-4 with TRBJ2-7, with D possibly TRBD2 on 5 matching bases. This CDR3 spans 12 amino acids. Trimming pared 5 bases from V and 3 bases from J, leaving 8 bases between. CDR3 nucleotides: TGTGCCAGCAGTCACGGGAACTACGAGCAGTACTTC. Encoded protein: CASSHGNYEQYF.

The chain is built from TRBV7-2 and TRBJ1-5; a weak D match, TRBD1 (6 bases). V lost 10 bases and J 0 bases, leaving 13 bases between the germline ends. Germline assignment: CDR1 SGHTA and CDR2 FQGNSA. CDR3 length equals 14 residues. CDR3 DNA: TGTGCCACTGCTCAGGGGTTTAGCAATCAGCCCCAGCATTTT. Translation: CATAQGFSNQPQHF.